One sample yielded the 6 T cell receptor beta chains listed below, sequenced in a study of cytomegalovirus exposure and HLA in healthy donors. The PCR employed 60 Vbeta primers together with 13 Jbeta primers. This table comes from immunoSEQ multiplex PCR, and its TCRdb copy is limited to in-frame clones, with some not included. The sample has 55,000 to 65,000 clones, more than 70% seen once. Sequencing was carried out using PBMCs. The receptors stem from a male donor in good health and CMV-seronegative.

The chain links TRBV15 to TRBJ1-1; the match to TRBD1 covers 8 bases. Per the germline V gene, CDR1 is LNHNV and CDR2 is YYDKDF (reference sequence). The CDR3 extends over 15 amino acids. V was pared by 3 bases and J by 4 bases, with 7 bases of the junction left unmatched. The CDR3 DNA sequence: TGTGCCACCAGCAGGACAGGGGCTATTGGCACTGAAGCTTTCTTT. This sequence encodes CATSRTGAIGTEAFF.

The rearrangement uses TRBV19 and TRBJ2-2, with TRBD1 as a possible D gene (5 bases). V was cut by 8 bases and J by 5 bases, with 12 bases left in between. Germline V CDR1 and CDR2: LNHDA, SQIVND (reference sequence). The CDR3 covers 13 residues. CDR3 bases: TGTGCCAGTCTCAGGGTTGGAACCGGGGAGCTGTTTTTT. Translated: CASLRVGTGELFF.

The J gene is TRBJ2-7, the V gene TRBV10-3, with 9 nucleotides matching TRBD2. The CDR3 length is 15 residues. The J segment lost 2 bases and the V segment lost 3 bases, leaving 5 bases of the junction unmatched. Germline lookup yields CDR1 ENHRY and CDR2 SYGVKD. Here the CDR3 reads CAISDSPSGAYEQYF. CDR3 sequence (DNA): TGTGCCATCAGTGATTCCCCTAGCGGGGCCTACGAGCAGTACTTC.

This rearrangement joins TRBV30 to TRBJ2-5, with 7 bases lining up with TRBD1. The J call may be mistaken, given a closer DNA end match to TRBJ2-7. CDR3 length equals 11 residues. Germline CDR1 and CDR2: GTSNPN and SVGIG (reference sequence). The CDR3 reads CAGGQGDEQYF. Here the CDR3 DNA reads TGTGCCGGTGGGCAGGGGGACGAGCAGTACTTC.

The chain couples TRBV7-9 to TRBJ1-2; 7 nucleotides align to TRBD1. The V segment lost 1 base and the J segment 4 bases; nucleotides outside the gene matches: 3. This CDR3 has 14 residues. Germline values: CDR1 SEHNR, CDR2 FQNEAQ (reference sequence). The CDR3 region has the DNA TGTGCCAGCAGCTTAGGACAGGGAGGCTATGGCTACACCTTC. Residues: CASSLGQGGYGYTF.

In its sample, this clone was seen a few times. V and J are TRBV19 and TRBJ2-1, with 11 bases identical to TRBD1. CDR1 and CDR2 from the germline V gene are LNHDA and SQIVND (reference sequence). V trimming: 4 bases; J trimming: 7 bases; junction bases outside the gene matches: 3. The CDR3 is 14 residues long. The CDR3 DNA reads TGTGCCAGTAGTAGAGGACAGGGGGCTAATGAGCAGTTCTTC. Its translation: CASSRGQGANEQFF. The full variable domain, completed using reference TRBV19 and TRBJ2-1, is DGGITQSPKYLFRKEGQNVTLSCEQNLNHDAMYWYRQDPGQGLRLIYYSQIVNDFQKGDIAEGYSVSREKKESFPLTVTSAQKNPTAFYLCASSRGQGANEQFFGPGTRLTVL.